The 27 T cell receptor beta chains in this list originate from one sample, sequenced in a study of T cell responses to AZD1222 COVID-19 vaccine. Sequenced by immunoSEQ multiplex PCR; TCRdb stores in-frame clones only, minus some. In the table there are 200,000 to 250,000 clones, about 94% of which are singletons. Sequencing used peripheral blood, obtained 28 days after the second dose of the MenACWY control vaccine. The source is an adult who received the MenACWY meningococcal vaccine as a control.

The genes are TRBV6-2 or TRBV6-3 and TRBJ2-7; weak D call: TRBD2 (6 bases). Trimming cost V 6 bases and J 0 bases, with 21 bases left between them. The CDR3 covers 17 residues. Looked up from germline, CDR1 is MNHEY and CDR2 is SVGEGT. The CDR3 loop is CASSQTSGGLSSYEQYF. In nucleotides, the CDR3 is TGTGCCAGCAGCCAAACATCCGGGGGACTCTCCTCCTACGAGCAGTACTTC.

The chain recombines TRBV5-4 with TRBJ1-1; 9 nucleotides agree with TRBD1. CDR3 length: 14 amino acids. Germline values: CDR1 SGHNT, CDR2 YYREEE (reference sequence). V was clipped by 4 bases and J by 4 bases; unmatched bases: 5. Here the CDR3 DNA reads TGTGCCAGCAGCGGGGGGACAGGGAGCACTGAAGCTTTCTTT. It translates to CASSGGTGSTEAFF.

The chain combines TRBV7-9 with TRBJ1-2; perhaps TRBD1 as D (6 bases). CDR3 length: 14 residues. Germline assignment: CDR1 SEHNR and CDR2 FQNEAQ (reference sequence). V lost 5 bases and J lost 7, with 17 bases in between. CDR3 bases: TGTGCCAGCAGCCCCTCCCAGGGGATGGGTGGCTACACCTTC. Protein product: CASSPSQGMGGYTF.

The chain links TRBV5-1 to TRBJ1-1; TRBD1 is a possible D gene (6 bases). The CDR3 contains 13 residues. In germline, CDR1 is SGHRS, CDR2 YFSETQ. Trimming left V 5 bases short and J 4 bases short, with 12 bases between. The DNA of the CDR3 is TGCGCCAGCAGAGATGGACAGTTCACTGAAGCTTTCTTT. It translates to CASRDGQFTEAFF.

V and J are TRBV5-1 and TRBJ2-3; D is ambiguous. Trimming took off 3 bases at V and 0 bases at J, with 8 bases between the two ends. CDR1 and CDR2 (germline): SGHRS, YFSETQ. The CDR3 extends over 14 amino acids. The CDR3 DNA reads as TGCGCCAGCAGCTCGGGCGGCAGCACAGATACGCAGTATTTT. Protein product: CASSSGGSTDTQYF. The complete variable domain, with remaining parts taken from reference TRBV5-1 and TRBJ2-3, reads KAGVTQTPRYLIKTRGQQVTLSCSPISGHRSVSWYQQTPGQGLQFLFEYFSETQRNKGNFPGRFSGRQFSNSRSEMNVSTLELGDSALYLCASSSGGSTDTQYFGPGTRLTVL.

The chain links TRBV19 to TRBJ2-7, with TRBD1 as a possible D gene (5 bases). V was clipped by 5 bases and J by 7 bases, with 15 bases between them. The germline V gene has CDR1 LNHDA and CDR2 SQIVND (reference sequence). The CDR3 is made up of 13 amino acids. CDR3 in DNA: TGTGCCAGTAGTCTCGCCCAGGGTCGGGAGCAGTACTTC. This encodes CASSLAQGREQYF.

This clone showed up just once. The chain carries TRBV5-5 and TRBJ2-3; 10 nucleotides agree with TRBD2. The J segment lost 6 bases and the V segment lost 2 bases, leaving 6 bases of the junction unmatched. CDR1 and CDR2 from the germline V gene are SGHKS and YYEKEE (reference sequence). The length of the CDR3 is 15 residues. The chain's CDR3 is CASSFQRGGSDTQYF. The CDR3 DNA follows: TGTGCCAGCAGCTTCCAGCGGGGGGGCTCGGATACGCAGTATTTT.

This chain connects TRBV7-2 to TRBJ2-2; D possibly corresponds to TRBD2 (6 bases). The CDR3 runs to 19 residues. Germline V gives CDR1 SGHTA, CDR2 FQGNSA. V was shortened by 1 base and J by 1 base, with 19 bases between the two germline ends. The DNA for the CDR3 is TGTGCCAGCAGCTTAGTCCTGAGGCGGGGCCGGGGGAACACCGGGGAGCTGTTTTTT. Protein: CASSLVLRRGRGNTGELFF.

This chain uses TRBV6-5 with TRBJ2-1; 8 positions agree with TRBD2. J gave up 7 bases and V 6 bases, and 8 bases lay outside the gene matches. The CDR3 loop spans 14 amino acids. The germline CDR1 and CDR2 sequences are MNHEY and SVGAGI. The CDR3 protein is CASSAQPGGNEQFF. The CDR3, as DNA: TGTGCCAGCAGCGCCCAACCGGGGGGGAATGAGCAGTTCTTC.

The chain combines TRBV30 with TRBJ2-7, with a possible D match to TRBD1 (6 bases). CDR1 GTSNPN and CDR2 SVGIG come from the germline V gene (reference sequence). Trimming stripped 4 bases from V and 2 bases from J, with 12 bases between. There are 13 residues in the CDR3. This CDR3 reads CAWNGGGPYEQYF. The DNA of the CDR3 is TGTGCCTGGAATGGTGGGGGCCCCTACGAGCAGTACTTC.

The chain is built from TRBV4-2 and TRBJ1-6, with 10 bases fitting TRBD1. The CDR3 is 16 amino acids. The V gene's germline CDR1 is LGHNA and CDR2 YNFKEQ. Trimming cost V 3 bases and J 6 bases; bases outside gene matches: 5. CDR3 sequence: CASSQETGGLNSPLHF. The DNA for the CDR3 is TGTGCCAGCAGCCAGGAGACAGGGGGCCTTAATTCACCCCTCCACTTT.

V is TRBV28 and J is TRBJ2-1; tentative D call: TRBD1 (5 bases). Germline V gives CDR1 MDHEN, CDR2 SYDVKM. This CDR3 contains 15 residues. Trimming pared 2 bases from V and 2 bases from J, leaving 10 bases between. Written as DNA, the CDR3 is TGTGCCAGCAGTTTAATCAGGGAACCCTACAATGAGCAGTTCTTC. As protein: CASSLIREPYNEQFF.

The CDR3 sequence is CASSLGDMGNTEAFF. The DNA of the CDR3 is TGTGCCAGCAGCTTAGGCGATATGGGAAACACTGAAGCTTTCTTT. The chain has TRBV7-9 and TRBJ1-1; no clear D. With 1 base removed from V and 2 bases from J, the gap between germline ends came to 11 bases. The germline V gene has CDR1 SEHNR and CDR2 FQNEAQ (reference sequence). The CDR3 is 15 residues long.

On this clone: Other nucleotide sequences from this sample produce the same CDR3. The chain uses TRBV28 and TRBJ1-6; tentatively, D is TRBD1 (5 bases). Deletions cut 5 bases from V and 5 bases from J, with 10 bases between. The CDR3 runs 14 residues. Germline-derived CDR1 and CDR2 are MDHEN and SYDVKM. CDR3: CASSPTGDNSPLHF. CDR3 nucleotides: TGTGCCAGCAGTCCGACGGGGGATAATTCACCCCTCCACTTT.

This clone was picked up one time. The chain employs TRBV5-1 and TRBJ1-1; D unclear. The germline CDR1 and CDR2 sequences are SGHRS and YFSETQ. With 0 bases removed from V and 0 bases from J, the gap between germline ends came to 9 bases. This CDR3 has 15 amino acids. CDR3 in DNA: TGCGCCAGCAGCTTGGCACGGGTCGTGAACACTGAAGCTTTCTTT. Its protein is CASSLARVVNTEAFF.

The chain carries TRBV6-5 and TRBJ2-7; 7 bases are shared with TRBD1. Trimming removed 4 bases from V and 2 bases from J; junction bases left unmatched: 5. Per germline, CDR1 MNHEY and CDR2 SVGAGI. The CDR3 covers 14 residues. The CDR3, as DNA: TGTGCCAGCAGTTCGAGGGGGCCTACCTACGAGCAGTACTTC. The encoded protein is CASSSRGPTYEQYF.

The V call is TRBV4-2, the J call TRBJ2-7; a weak D match, TRBD1 (6 bases). Trimming took off 0 bases at V and 2 bases at J, with 11 bases between the two ends. This CDR3 region has 15 residues. Germline lookup yields CDR1 LGHNA and CDR2 YNFKEQ. CDR3 residues: CASSQEVPGAYEQYF. In DNA, the CDR3 is TGTGCCAGCAGCCAAGAGGTACCAGGGGCCTACGAGCAGTACTTC.

This clone was seen just once. The chain carries TRBV6-6 and TRBJ2-7; D possibly uses TRBD1 or TRBD2 (5 bases each). The CDR3 consists of 13 residues. Trimming took off 8 bases at V and 3 bases at J, with 14 bases between the two ends. CDR1 is MNHNY and CDR2 is SVGAGI in the germline V gene (reference sequence). CDR3 loop: CASRSQRGYEQYF. The CDR3 coding sequence is TGTGCCAGCCGGAGCCAGAGGGGCTACGAGCAGTACTTC.

This chain uses TRBV21-1 with TRBJ1-5; the table calls TRBD1, which could not be checked here. TRBV21-1 constitutes a pseudogene. The CDR3 sequence is 15 residues long. The CDR3 reads CATRDQGASNQPQHF. CDR3 sequence (DNA): TGTGCCACCCGAGACCAGGGGGCAAGCAATCAGCCCCAGCATTTT.

This clone was found once. The chain uses TRBV4-1 and TRBJ1-1, with D perhaps matching TRBD1 (6 bases). The length of the CDR3 is 17 residues. Germline values: CDR1 MGHRA, CDR2 YSYEKL. Trimming shortened V by 2 bases and J by 5 bases, and 21 bases separated the two germline ends. The CDR3 reads CASSQFEVWGGSTEAFF. In DNA form, the CDR3 reads TGCGCCAGCAGCCAATTCGAAGTTTGGGGGGGCTCGACTGAAGCTTTCTTT.

The chain recombines TRBV13 with TRBJ2-1; D unclear. V lost 0 bases, J lost 4 bases, and 4 bases lay in between. The germline gives CDR1 PRHDT, CDR2 FYEKMQ (reference sequence). The CDR3 sequence is 13 residues long. The CDR3 DNA reads as TGTGCCAGCAGCTTAGGGAAGTACAATGAGCAGTTCTTC. Protein: CASSLGKYNEQFF.

The chain has TRBV5-1 and TRBJ2-7; D gene uncertain. CDR3 length equals 12 residues. Germline V gene sequence: CDR1 SGHRS, CDR2 YFSETQ. Trimming took off 0 bases at V and 3 bases at J, with 4 bases between the two ends. CDR3 in DNA: TGCGCCAGCAGCTTGGGGGGCTACGAGCAGTACTTC. Protein product: CASSLGGYEQYF.

The chain employs TRBV4-3 and TRBJ1-1; D gene ambiguous. V was clipped by 0 bases and J by 9 bases, with 20 bases between them. Germline-derived CDR1 and CDR2 are LGHNA and YSLEER. The CDR3 totals 16 residues. This chain's CDR3 is CASSQDLSQASAKAFF. CDR3 DNA sequence: TGCGCCAGCAGCCAAGATCTTTCCCAGGCCTCTGCCAAAGCTTTCTTT.

The chain has TRBV14 and TRBJ2-7, with a tentative D call TRBD1 (5 bases). The CDR3 runs 14 residues. The V gene lost 1 base and the J gene lost 5 bases, with 12 bases spanning the gap. Germline V gene lookup returns CDR1 SGHDN and CDR2 FVKESK. The chain's CDR3 is CASSQVVRANEQYF. The CDR3 DNA follows: TGTGCCAGCAGCCAAGTTGTCAGGGCCAACGAGCAGTACTTC.

The chain joins TRBV19 to TRBJ1-2; perhaps TRBD1 as D (5 bases). CDR3 length: 14 residues. CDR1 LNHDA and CDR2 SQIVND come from the germline V gene (reference sequence). Trimming took 2 bases from V and 1 from J, leaving 8 bases between them. The CDR3 DNA is TGTGCCAGTAGTATATCGGGGGATAACTATGGCTACACCTTC. This encodes CASSISGDNYGYTF.

The chain recombines TRBV7-9 with TRBJ2-7; D tentatively reads TRBD1 or TRBD2 (5 bases each). Trimming shortened V by 5 bases and J by 7 bases, and 15 bases separated the two germline ends. The CDR3 totals 13 residues. Germline CDR1 and CDR2: SEHNR and FQNEAQ (reference sequence). CDR3 coding DNA: TGTGCCAGCAGCGGGACCCCTGGTGGGGAGCAGTACTTC. Protein: CASSGTPGGEQYF.

CDR3 DNA sequence: TGTGCCAGCAGTCCCTCTTATGAGCCCTACAATGAGCAGTTCTTC. Encoded protein: CASSPSYEPYNEQFF. This rearrangement joins TRBV6-5 to TRBJ2-1; D remains unclear. V shed 5 bases and J shed 2 bases, with 13 bases lying between them. CDR3 length: 15 residues. CDR1 MNHEY and CDR2 SVGAGI come from the germline V gene.